This T cell receptor (beta chain) is from a study of T cells in Graves' hyperthyroidism and ophthalmopathy. The study left out patients who had uncontrolled infection, other autoimmune disease, pregnancy or lactation. From approximately 9.5 ml of fresh peripheral blood, PBMCs were isolated. The V gene's germline CDR1 is SGHNT and CDR2 YYREEE (reference sequence). The CDR3 contains 16 residues. Trimming stripped 0 bases from V and 2 bases from J, with 11 bases between. Broader study findings: Blood also held most thyroid clonotypes expanded beyond 0.001.

Amplified TCR beta CDR3 regions derived from RNA transcripts. The TCR CDR3 first-round RT-PCR relied on the HTBI primer set. TCRdb reprocessed the multiplex PCR reads via MiXCR and lists one record per CDR3 protein. The table includes 600,000 to 800,000 distinct CDR3 sequences, approximately 36% detected once. This clonotype was seen at least ten times. Its antigen is unknown. The V gene is TRBV5-4, the J gene TRBJ2-2; possible D gene TRBD2, 5 bases. The sample taken for sequencing was blood. This TCR came from a woman aged 40 to 55 with Graves' hyperthyroidism. CDR3 nucleotides: TGTGCCAGCAGCTTGGGGCTAGCAGTTAACACCGGGGAGCTGTTTTTT. The encoded protein is CASSLGLAVNTGELFF.